This TCR beta chain was observed in a study of OX40 agonist ivuxolimab in advanced cancers. Study overall: Eligibility admitted prior anti-PD-1, anti-PD-L1 or anti-CTLA-4 therapy; 40% to 50% had some.

Trimming shortened V by 4 bases and J by 2 bases, and 14 bases separated the two germline ends. This CDR3 is built from 16 residues. Germline values: CDR1 LNHNV, CDR2 YYDKDF (reference sequence). Concerning this clone: As yet, its antigen is unknown.

Using immunoSEQ multiplex PCR, the repertoire was profiled, and TCRdb retains in-frame clones only, with some absent. The sample lists around 15,000 clones, less than 90% seen once, with roughly 3.9% in the top ten. Study results and limitations: Average numbers of expanded clones were greater in CD8+ T cells than in CD4+. CD4+ and CD8+ T cells in blood underwent clonal expansion by week 6 at 0.1 to 3.0 mg/kg.

The sequence came from an adult with an advanced solid tumor such as melanoma, head and neck, liver or kidney cancer. The sample was CD4+ or CD8+ T cells sorted from blood, taken in a trial of the OX40 agonist ivuxolimab. The V and J genes are TRBV15 and TRBJ2-2; D tentatively reads TRBD1 or TRBD2 (6 bases each). The CDR3 loop reads CATSTLAGQNTGELFF. The CDR3 DNA reads as TGTGCCACCAGCACGTTGGCGGGACAAAACACCGGGGAGCTGTTTTTT. Supplemented by reference TRBV15 and TRBJ2-2, the full variable domain reads DAMVIQNPRYQVTQFGKPVTLSCSQTLNHNVMYWYQQKSSQAPKLLFHYYDKDFNNEADTPDNFQSRRPNTSFCFLDIRSPGLGDTAMYLCATSTLAGQNTGELFFGEGSRLTVL.